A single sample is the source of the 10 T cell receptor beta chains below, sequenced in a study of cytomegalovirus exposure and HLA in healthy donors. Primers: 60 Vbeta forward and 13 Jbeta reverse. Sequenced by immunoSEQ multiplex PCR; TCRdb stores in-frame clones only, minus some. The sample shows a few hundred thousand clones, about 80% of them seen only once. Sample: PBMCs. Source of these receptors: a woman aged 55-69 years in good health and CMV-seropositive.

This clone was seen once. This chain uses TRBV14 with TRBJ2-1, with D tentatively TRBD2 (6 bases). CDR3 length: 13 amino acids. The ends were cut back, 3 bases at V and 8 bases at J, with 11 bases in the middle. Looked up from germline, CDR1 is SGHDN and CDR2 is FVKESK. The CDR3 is CASSHPGAYEQFF. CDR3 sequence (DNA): TGTGCCAGCAGCCATCCGGGAGCCTATGAGCAGTTCTTC.

CDR3 residues: CASSLGPYRGVAKNIQYF. The CDR3 DNA follows: TGCGCCAGCAGCTTGGGGCCGTACAGGGGGGTTGCCAAAAACATTCAGTACTTC. The rearrangement uses TRBV5-1 and TRBJ2-4, with 8 positions matching TRBD1. The CDR3 spans 18 residues. V lost 0 bases to trimming and J lost 1 base; unmatched junction nucleotides: 9. CDR1 and CDR2 (germline): SGHRS, YFSETQ.

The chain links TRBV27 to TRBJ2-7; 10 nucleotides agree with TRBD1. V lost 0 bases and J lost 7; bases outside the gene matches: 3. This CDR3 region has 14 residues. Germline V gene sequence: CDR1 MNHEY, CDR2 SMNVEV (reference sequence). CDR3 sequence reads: CASSLSRTGGEQYF. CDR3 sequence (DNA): TGTGCCAGCAGTTTATCGAGGACAGGGGGAGAGCAGTACTTC.

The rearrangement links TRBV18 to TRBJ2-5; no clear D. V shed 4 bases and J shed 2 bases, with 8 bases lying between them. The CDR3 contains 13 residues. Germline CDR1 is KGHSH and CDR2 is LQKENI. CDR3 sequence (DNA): TGTGCCAGCTCACTCAATTTTCAAGAGACCCAGTACTTC. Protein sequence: CASSLNFQETQYF. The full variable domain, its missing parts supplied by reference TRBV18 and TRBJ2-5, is NAGVMQNPRHLVRRRGQEARLRCSPMKGHSHVYWYRQLPEEGLKFMVYLQKENIIDESGMPKERFSAEFPKEGPSILRIQQVVRGDSAAYFCASSLNFQETQYFGPGTRLLVL.

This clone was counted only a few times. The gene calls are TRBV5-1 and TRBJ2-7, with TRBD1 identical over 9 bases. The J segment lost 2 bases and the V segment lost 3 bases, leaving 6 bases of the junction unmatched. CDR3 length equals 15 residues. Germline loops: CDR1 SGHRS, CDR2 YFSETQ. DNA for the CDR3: TGCGCCAGCAGCTCCTTCGACAGGGGGACCTACGAGCAGTACTTC. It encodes CASSSFDRGTYEQYF.

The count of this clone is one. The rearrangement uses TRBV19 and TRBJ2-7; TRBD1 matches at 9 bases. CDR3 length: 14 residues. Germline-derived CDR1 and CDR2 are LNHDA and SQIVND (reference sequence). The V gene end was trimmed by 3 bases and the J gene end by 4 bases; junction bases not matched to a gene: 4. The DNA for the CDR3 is TGTGCCAGTAGTATCGGGACAGGGAGGTACGAGCAGTACTTC. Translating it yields CASSIGTGRYEQYF.

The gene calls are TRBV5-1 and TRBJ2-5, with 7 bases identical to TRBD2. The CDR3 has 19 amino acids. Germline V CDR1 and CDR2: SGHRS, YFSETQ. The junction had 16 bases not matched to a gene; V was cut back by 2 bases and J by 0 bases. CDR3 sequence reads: CASSFGAGVTMFNQETQYF. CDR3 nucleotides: TGCGCCAGCAGCTTCGGGGCGGGAGTGACGATGTTTAACCAAGAGACCCAGTACTTC.

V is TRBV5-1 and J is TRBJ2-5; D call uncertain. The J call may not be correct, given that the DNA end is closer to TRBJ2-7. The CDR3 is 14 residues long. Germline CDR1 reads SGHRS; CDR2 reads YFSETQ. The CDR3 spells CASSLVMSAGEQYF. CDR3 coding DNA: TGCGCCAGCAGCTTGGTTATGTCGGCAGGCGAGCAGTACTTC.

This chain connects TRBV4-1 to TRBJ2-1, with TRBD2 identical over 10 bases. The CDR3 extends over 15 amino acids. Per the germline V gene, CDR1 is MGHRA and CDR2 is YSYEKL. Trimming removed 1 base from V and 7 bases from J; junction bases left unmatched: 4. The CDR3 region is CASSQAQLAGNEQFF. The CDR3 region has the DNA TGCGCCAGCAGCCAAGCCCAACTAGCGGGAAATGAGCAGTTCTTC.

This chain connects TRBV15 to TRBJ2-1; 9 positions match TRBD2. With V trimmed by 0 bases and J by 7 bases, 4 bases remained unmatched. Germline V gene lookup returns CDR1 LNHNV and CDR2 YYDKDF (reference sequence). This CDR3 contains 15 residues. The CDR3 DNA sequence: TGTGCCACCAGCAGAGACGTAGCGGGAGTAAATGAGCAGTTCTTC. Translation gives CATSRDVAGVNEQFF.